Listed below are T cell receptor beta chains from one sample, sequenced in a study of blood T cell repertoires in COVID-19. Clones were read by immunoSEQ multiplex PCR, and TCRdb kept only the in-frame ones, dropping some. This table has under 250,000 clones, roughly 85% appearing once. Sequencing was carried out using peripheral blood. The receptors stem from a woman between 70 and 85 years old with COVID-19, enrolled during active disease. Each CDR3 is given with its conserved first and last residue. The D gene is left open where the match is weak. Clone size, where shown, is once, few, many, or a class for clones that have expanded.

cdr3_aa | cdr3_nt | v_call | d_call | cdr3_length | j_call | clone_size
CASSPRAGANYGYTF | TGTGCCAGTAGTCCGAGGGCTGGAGCTAACTATGGCTACACCTTC | TRBV19 | - | 15 | TRBJ1-2 | once
CASNPDRSLMNTEAFF | TGTGCCAGTAACCCCGACAGGAGCTTAATGAACACTGAAGCTTTCTTT | TRBV19 | - | 16 | TRBJ1-1 | once
CASSLNVAGAYNEQFF | TGCGCCAGCAGCTTAAACGTAGCGGGAGCCTACAATGAGCAGTTCTTC | TRBV5-1 | TRBD2 | 16 | TRBJ2-1 | -
CASSMAGNQPQHF | TGTGCCAGTAGTATGGCCGGCAATCAGCCCCAGCATTTT | TRBV19 | - | 13 | TRBJ1-5 | few
CASIRGIAWNTGELFF | TGTGCCAGTATTAGAGGGATAGCGTGGAACACCGGGGAGCTGTTTTTT | TRBV19 | - | 16 | TRBJ2-2 | -
CASSLGQGSSNYGYTF | TGTGCCAGCAGCTTAGGCCAGGGGAGTTCTAACTATGGCTACACCTTC | TRBV7-9 | - | 16 | TRBJ1-2 | -
CASSEGPSYGYTF | TGTGCCAGCAGCGAGGGCCCCAGCTATGGCTACACCTTC | TRBV5-5 | - | 13 | TRBJ1-2 | -
CASSWRNRRSSTDTQYF | TGTGCCAGCAGCTGGAGAAACAGGCGTTCTAGCACAGATACGCAGTATTTT | TRBV11-3 | - | 17 | TRBJ2-3 | once
CASSQEIALNSPLHF | TGTGCCAGCAGCCAAGAGATAGCGTTAAATTCACCCCTCCACTTT | TRBV3-1/TRBV3-2 | - | 15 | TRBJ1-6 | -
CASSLTSLGYEQYF | TGTGCCAGCAGCCTGACTAGCTTAGGCTACGAGCAGTACTTC | TRBV7-8 | TRBD2 | 14 | TRBJ2-7 | once
CASSLIEIDRGGSGYTF | TGTGCCAGCAGCCTAATAGAGATCGATAGGGGGGGCAGCGGCTACACCTTC | TRBV7-8 | - | 17 | TRBJ1-2 | -
CASSPGQNYQPQHF | TGTGCCAGCAGCCCGGGACAGAATTATCAGCCCCAGCATTTT | TRBV7-2 | TRBD1 | 14 | TRBJ1-5 | -
CASSHGTSGRTGELFF | TGCGCCAGCAGCCACGGGACTAGCGGTCGCACCGGGGAGCTGTTTTTT | TRBV5-1 | TRBD2 | 16 | TRBJ2-2 | -
CASGLGLAAYNEQFF | TGTGCTAGTGGTTTGGGACTAGCGGCCTACAATGAGCAGTTCTTC | TRBV12-5 | TRBD2 | 15 | TRBJ2-1 | -
CASSYGTTGSPLHF | TGTGCCAGCAGTTACGGAACAACGGGGTCACCCCTCCACTTT | TRBV6-6 | - | 14 | TRBJ1-6 | -
CASDPRGSGSLETQYF | TGTGCCAGCGACCCACGGGGTAGCGGGAGTCTTGAGACCCAGTACTTC | TRBV2 | TRBD2 | 16 | TRBJ2-5 | -
CASSLDGGQGYNEQFF | TGTGCCAGCAGCTTAGATGGTGGGCAGGGGTACAATGAGCAGTTCTTC | TRBV11-3 | - | 16 | TRBJ2-1 | -
CASSLAGYEKLFF | TGTGCCAGCAGCTTGGCGGGATATGAAAAACTGTTTTTT | TRBV5-6 | - | 13 | TRBJ1-4 | once
CASSPSAPQETQYF | TGCGCCAGCTCCCCAAGTGCGCCCCAAGAGACCCAGTACTTC | TRBV5-1 | - | 14 | TRBJ2-5 | -
CASSPRPSSYNEQFF | TGTGCCAGCAGTCCCCGTCCGAGCTCCTACAATGAGCAGTTCTTC | TRBV6-6 | - | 15 | TRBJ2-1 | -
CSDQRTEETQYF | TGCAGCGACCAGCGGACGGAAGAGACCCAGTACTTC | TRBV29-1 | - | 12 | TRBJ2-5 | -
CASGDTLGVVNTEAFF | TGTGCTAGTGGTGATACTCTGGGAGTAGTGAACACTGAAGCTTTCTTT | TRBV12-5 | - | 16 | TRBJ1-1 | -
CASSYRTGVETQYF | TGTGCCAGCAGCTACCGGACAGGGGTAGAGACCCAGTACTTC | TRBV7-2 | TRBD1 | 14 | TRBJ2-5 | few
CASSDRAITGELFF | TGTGCCAGTAGTGACAGGGCGATTACCGGGGAGCTGTTTTTT | TRBV19 | TRBD1 | 14 | TRBJ2-2 | -
CAIKGQGSNEKLFF | TGTGCCATCAAAGGGCAGGGGTCTAATGAAAAACTGTTTTTT | TRBV10-3 | - | 14 | TRBJ1-4 | -
CASQSGWTGRYGYTF | TGTGCCAGCCAGTCCGGATGGACAGGCCGCTATGGCTACACCTTC | TRBV5-8 | TRBD1 | 15 | TRBJ1-2 | few
CASSLAQPGYNEQFF | TGCGCCAGCAGCTTGGCCCAGCCGGGTTACAATGAGCAGTTCTTC | TRBV5-1 | - | 15 | TRBJ2-1 | once